The T cell receptor (beta chain) under discussion was sequenced for a study of neurological immune-mediated disorders. This clonotype was observed at least ten times. MiXCR was run by TCRdb on the 5' RACE reads, yielding one entry per CDR3 protein. The sample has under 75,000 distinct CDR3 sequences; approximately 3.1% are singletons. The material sequenced was PBMCs. The receptor comes from a woman aged 55-69 years with multiple sclerosis.

CDR3 residues: CASSFSSLGGAVYGYTF. CDR3 in DNA: TGTGCCAGCAGCTTTTCATCGCTGGGGGGGGCAGTCTATGGCTACACCTTC. V is TRBV7-8 and J is TRBJ1-2; D perhaps matches TRBD1 (6 bases). Germline loops: CDR1 SGHVS, CDR2 FQNEAQ. V lost 3 bases and J lost 4, with 21 bases in between. The CDR3 has 17 residues.